Here is one T cell receptor beta chain with its context. Its specificity is not known. This sample was taken from a study of early T cells in non-severe SARS-CoV-2 infection. Study-wide results and caveats: VDJdb matching skewed toward anti-spike CD8 responses, missing private and CD4 specificities.

TCRdb re-called the 5' RACE reads through MiXCR, storing one row per CDR3 protein. The sample has around 35,000 distinct CDR3 sequences; about 6.2% are singletons. The receptor was derived from an adult who was a healthcare worker with PCR-confirmed SARS-CoV-2 infection or an uninfected control (not recorded which). The sample was whole blood.

CDR3 nucleotides: TGTGCCAGCTCACCACCGGGAATTGTGACAGATACGCAGTATTTT. This gives the protein CASSPPGIVTDTQYF. J is TRBJ2-3 and V is TRBV18; unclear D gene. Germline V lookup: CDR1 KGHSH, CDR2 LQKENI. This CDR3 is 15 amino acids long. Trimming stripped 0 bases from V and 3 bases from J, with 10 bases between.